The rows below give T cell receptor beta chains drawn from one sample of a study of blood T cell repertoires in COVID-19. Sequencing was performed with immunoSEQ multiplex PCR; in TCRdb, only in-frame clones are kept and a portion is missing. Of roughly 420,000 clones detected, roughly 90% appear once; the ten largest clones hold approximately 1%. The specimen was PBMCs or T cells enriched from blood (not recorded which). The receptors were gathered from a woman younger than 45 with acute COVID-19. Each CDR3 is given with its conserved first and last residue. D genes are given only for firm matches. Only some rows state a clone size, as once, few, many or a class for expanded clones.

TGTGCCAGCAGCCAAGGAGTAAAAAGCACAGATACGCAGTATTTT	CASSQGVKSTDTQYF	-	15	TRBV14	-	TRBJ2-3
TGTGCCAGCAGCGGACTAGCGGGGGCGCGAAATGAGCAGTTCTTC	CASSGLAGARNEQFF	TRBD2	15	TRBV2	-	TRBJ2-1
TGTGCCAGTAGACCCGCGGGGCAAAATAATTCACCCCTCCACTTT	CASRPAGQNNSPLHF	-	15	TRBV19	-	TRBJ1-6
TGTGCCAGCAGTTACGGCCCACCCCTCCACTTT	CASSYGPPLHF	-	11	TRBV6-2/TRBV6-3	-	TRBJ1-6
TGTGCCAGCAGTTACTCGACCGGACAGATCTACTATGGCTACACCTTC	CASSYSTGQIYYGYTF	-	16	TRBV6-5	-	TRBJ1-2
TGCGCCAGCAGCTTGGTGCAGGGGGCGTGGTACGAGCAGTACTTC	CASSLVQGAWYEQYF	TRBD1	15	TRBV5-1	-	TRBJ2-7
TGTGCCAGCAGCTTAGGGGGAGACAGGGGCGTCGGCTATGGCTACACCTTC	CASSLGGDRGVGYGYTF	TRBD1	17	TRBV7-2	-	TRBJ1-2
TGCGCCAGCAGCTTTGGGACATTTGGAAACACCATATATTTT	CASSFGTFGNTIYF	-	14	TRBV5-1	-	TRBJ1-3
TGTGCCAGCCCCCGTCCGTCCTACGAGCAGTACTTC	CASPRPSYEQYF	-	12	TRBV18	-	TRBJ2-7
TGTGCCACCCAATGGACAGGGGGCTTGAGAAACGAGCAGTACTTC	CATQWTGGLRNEQYF	TRBD1	15	TRBV25-1	-	TRBJ2-7
TGTGCCAGCAGTCCAAGATCCAGGGGGCAGGACGAGCAGTACTTC	CASSPRSRGQDEQYF	TRBD1	15	TRBV3-1/TRBV3-2	-	TRBJ2-7
TGTGCCAGCTCGAGGCAGGGCTCTGGAAACACCATATATTTT	CASSRQGSGNTIYF	-	14	TRBV6-5	once	TRBJ1-3
TGCGCCAGCAGCTCCCCCTCTTTGGACAGGTCCAGCTACGAGCAGTACTTC	CASSSPSLDRSSYEQYF	TRBD1	17	TRBV5-1	-	TRBJ2-7
TGTGCCAGCAGTCGTACTCCATACGAGCAGTACTTC	CASSRTPYEQYF	-	12	TRBV27	-	TRBJ2-7
TGTGTTGGGGGGAGGTCGGGCGAGCAGTACTTC	CVGGRSGEQYF	-	11	TRBV21-1	-	TRBJ2-7
TGTGCCAGCAGGGGACACTTCACTCCCTACGAGCAGTACTTC	CASRGHFTPYEQYF	-	14	TRBV2	few	TRBJ2-7
TGTGCCAGCTCACCTGGGGGGGACTACGAGCAGTACTTC	CASSPGGDYEQYF	TRBD2	13	TRBV18	-	TRBJ2-7
TGTGCCAGCAGCTTGTCGGGGGGGTCCTACAATGAGCAGTTCTTC	CASSLSGGSYNEQFF	TRBD2	15	TRBV5-6	-	TRBJ2-1
TGTGCCAGCAGCTCGGTTGACAGGGCAGATACGCAGTATTTT	CASSSVDRADTQYF	TRBD1	14	TRBV11-3	-	TRBJ2-3
TGTGCCTGGAGAGTCTCGGGGGGCGGTGAGACCCAGTACTTC	CAWRVSGGGETQYF	-	14	TRBV30	-	TRBJ2-5
TGCAGCGGAGGACACCTGAACACTGAAGCTTTCTTT	CSGGHLNTEAFF	-	12	TRBV29-1	few	TRBJ1-1